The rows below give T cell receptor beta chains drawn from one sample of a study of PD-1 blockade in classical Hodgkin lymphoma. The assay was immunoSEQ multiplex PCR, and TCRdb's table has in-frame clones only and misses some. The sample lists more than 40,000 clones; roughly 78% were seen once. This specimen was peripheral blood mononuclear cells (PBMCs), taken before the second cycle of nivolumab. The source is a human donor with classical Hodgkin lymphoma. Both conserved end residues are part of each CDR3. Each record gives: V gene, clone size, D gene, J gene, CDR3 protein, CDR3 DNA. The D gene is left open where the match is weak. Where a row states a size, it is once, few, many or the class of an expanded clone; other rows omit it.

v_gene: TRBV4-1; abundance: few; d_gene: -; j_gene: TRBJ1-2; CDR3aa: CASSRLGRDNYGYTF; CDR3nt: TGCGCCAGCAGCCGCCTTGGCAGGGACAACTATGGCTACACCTTC
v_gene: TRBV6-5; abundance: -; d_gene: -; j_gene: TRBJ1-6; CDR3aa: CASSPGTGNSPLHF; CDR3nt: TGTGCCAGCAGTCCCGGGACGGGAAATTCACCCCTCCACTTT
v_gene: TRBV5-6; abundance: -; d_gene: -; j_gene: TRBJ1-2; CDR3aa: CASSLGSAAEVYGYTF; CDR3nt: TGTGCCAGCAGCTTGGGGTCAGCCGCCGAAGTCTATGGCTACACCTTC
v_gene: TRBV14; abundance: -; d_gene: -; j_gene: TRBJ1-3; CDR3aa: CASSLTASSGSTIYF; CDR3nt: TGTGCCAGCAGCCTAACCGCGAGCTCTGGAAGCACCATATATTTT
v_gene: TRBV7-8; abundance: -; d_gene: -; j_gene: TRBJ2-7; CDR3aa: CASRHDRAEQYF; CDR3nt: TGTGCCAGCAGACACGACAGAGCCGAGCAGTACTTC
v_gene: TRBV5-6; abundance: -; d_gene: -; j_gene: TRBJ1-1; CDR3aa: CASSFFVTANTEAFF; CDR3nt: TGTGCCAGCAGCTTTTTTGTGACAGCGAACACTGAAGCTTTCTTT
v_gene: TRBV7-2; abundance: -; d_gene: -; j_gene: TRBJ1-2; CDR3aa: CASSLSRGGYTF; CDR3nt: TGTGCCAGCAGCTTATCCAGGGGTGGCTACACCTTC
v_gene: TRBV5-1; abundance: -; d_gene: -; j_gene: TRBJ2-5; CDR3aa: CASSAGALQETQYF; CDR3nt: TGCGCCAGCAGCGCCGGGGCACTCCAAGAGACCCAGTACTTC
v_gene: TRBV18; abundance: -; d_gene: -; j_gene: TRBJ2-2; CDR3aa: CASSPLPRGLNTGELFF; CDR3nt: TGTGCCAGCTCACCACTCCCGAGAGGCCTGAACACCGGGGAGCTGTTTTTT
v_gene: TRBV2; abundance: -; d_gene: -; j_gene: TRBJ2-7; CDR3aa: CASSEELLYEQYF; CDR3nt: TGTGCCAGCAGTGAGGAACTCTTATACGAGCAGTACTTC
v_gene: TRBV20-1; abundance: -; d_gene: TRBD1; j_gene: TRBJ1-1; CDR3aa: CSALDRGDAFF; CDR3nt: TGCAGTGCTCTGGACAGGGGGGATGCTTTCTTT
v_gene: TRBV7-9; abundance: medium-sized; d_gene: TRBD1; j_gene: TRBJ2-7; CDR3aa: CASTNSGQGTYEQYF; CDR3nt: TGTGCCAGCACCAATTCGGGACAGGGTACCTACGAGCAGTACTTC
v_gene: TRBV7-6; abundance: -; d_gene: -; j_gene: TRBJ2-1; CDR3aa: CASSPSPPLTLSSYNEQFF; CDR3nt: TGTGCCAGCAGCCCTTCCCCCCCGCTAACATTGAGCTCCTACAATGAGCAGTTCTTC
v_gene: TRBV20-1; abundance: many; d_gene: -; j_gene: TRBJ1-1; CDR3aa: CSALRAFF; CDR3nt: TGCAGTGCCCTGAGAGCTTTCTTT
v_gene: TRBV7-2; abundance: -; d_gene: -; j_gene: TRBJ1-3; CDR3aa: CASSPSGNTIYF; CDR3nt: TGTGCCAGCAGTCCTTCTGGAAACACCATATATTTT
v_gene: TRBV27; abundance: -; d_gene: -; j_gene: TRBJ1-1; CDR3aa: CASSFTGTTEAFF; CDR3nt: TGTGCCAGCAGTTTCACAGGGACCACTGAAGCTTTCTTT
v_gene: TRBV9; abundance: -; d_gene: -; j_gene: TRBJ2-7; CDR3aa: CASSVGEGWSYEQYF; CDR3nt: TGTGCCAGCAGCGTAGGCGAGGGCTGGTCCTACGAGCAGTACTTC
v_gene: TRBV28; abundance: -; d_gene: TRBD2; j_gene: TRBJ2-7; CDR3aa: CASSPTSVYEQYF; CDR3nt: TGTGCCAGCAGCCCCACTAGCGTCTACGAGCAGTACTTC
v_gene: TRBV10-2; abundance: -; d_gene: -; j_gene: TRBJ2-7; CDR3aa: CASSDRGEGFYEQYF; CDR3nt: TGCGCCAGCAGTGACAGGGGGGAAGGGTTCTACGAGCAGTACTTC
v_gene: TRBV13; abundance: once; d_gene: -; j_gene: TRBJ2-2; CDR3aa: CASSLYRVLTGELFF; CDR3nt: TGTGCCAGCAGCCTTTACAGGGTATTAACCGGGGAGCTGTTTTTT
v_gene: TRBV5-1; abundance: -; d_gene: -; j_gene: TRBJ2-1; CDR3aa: CASSPTSTPYNEQFF; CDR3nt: TGCGCCAGCAGCCCAACTAGCACACCCTACAATGAGCAGTTCTTC